Below are 6 T cell receptor beta chains sequenced from a single sample in a study of cytomegalovirus exposure and HLA in healthy donors. The PCR had 60 Vbeta and 13 Jbeta primers. TCRdb's table, derived via immunoSEQ multiplex PCR, lists solely in-frame clones and lacks some. The sample comprises 150,000 or so clones, about three quarters of which are singletons, and 8% to 13% rests with the top ten. The specimen was PBMCs. The receptors originated from a man younger than 45 in good health and CMV-seropositive.

The rearrangement links TRBV2 to TRBJ2-1, with D perhaps TRBD2 (6 bases). The CDR3 is made up of 15 amino acids. Per germline, CDR1 SNHLY and CDR2 FYNNEI. Trimming left V 8 bases short and J 7 bases short, with 21 bases between. The CDR3 protein is CASGTSPLGRNEQFF. The CDR3 region has the DNA TGTGCCAGCGGGACTTCCCCCCTGGGTAGGAATGAGCAGTTCTTC.

The chain links TRBV27 to TRBJ2-3; 10 bases agree with TRBD2. The CDR3 length is 17 residues. The trim removed 8 bases at V and 6 bases at J, leaving 17 bases unmatched. The germline CDR1 and CDR2 sequences are MNHEY and SMNVEV (reference sequence). The CDR3 loop reads CASPQGASGSQSDTQYF. As DNA, the CDR3 is TGTGCCAGCCCCCAGGGAGCTAGCGGGAGTCAGTCGGATACGCAGTATTTT.

CDR3: CASSIFGGIGTDTQYF. DNA for the CDR3: TGTGCCAGTAGTATATTTGGGGGCATAGGCACAGATACGCAGTATTTT. The chain links TRBV19 to TRBJ2-3; perhaps TRBD1 as D (6 bases). CDR3 length: 16 amino acids. CDR1 and CDR2 from the germline V gene are LNHDA and SQIVND (reference sequence). The ends were cut back, 2 bases at V and 1 base at J, with 13 bases in the middle.

The chain is built from TRBV7-3 and TRBJ2-5; TRBD2 aligns across 7 bases. The assigned J gene may be wrong: the sequence end matches TRBJ2-7 better. CDR3 length equals 16 residues. Looked up from germline, CDR1 is SGHTA and CDR2 is FQGTGA. In DNA form, the CDR3 reads TGTGCCAGCAGCTTAACTGGACTGGCGGGAGTCTACGAGCAGTACTTC. Translation: CASSLTGLAGVYEQYF.

The chain employs TRBV5-5 and TRBJ2-7, with TRBD2 identical over 11 bases. Germline V gene lookup returns CDR1 SGHKS and CDR2 YYEKEE (reference sequence). J lost 2 bases, V lost 4 bases, and 5 bases had no gene match. This CDR3 region has 15 residues. The CDR3 DNA is TGTGCCAGCAGCCGAACTAGCGGGAGTACCTACGAGCAGTACTTC. This gives the protein CASSRTSGSTYEQYF.

This chain uses TRBV7-3 with TRBJ2-1, with 11 positions matching TRBD2. The CDR3 is 15 residues long. The V gene's germline CDR1 is SGHTA and CDR2 FQGTGA. V trimming: 3 bases; J trimming: 4 bases; junction bases outside the gene matches: 2. The DNA for the CDR3 is TGTGCCAGCAGCTTCGGGACTAGCGGTTACAATGAGCAGTTCTTC. Translation gives CASSFGTSGYNEQFF.